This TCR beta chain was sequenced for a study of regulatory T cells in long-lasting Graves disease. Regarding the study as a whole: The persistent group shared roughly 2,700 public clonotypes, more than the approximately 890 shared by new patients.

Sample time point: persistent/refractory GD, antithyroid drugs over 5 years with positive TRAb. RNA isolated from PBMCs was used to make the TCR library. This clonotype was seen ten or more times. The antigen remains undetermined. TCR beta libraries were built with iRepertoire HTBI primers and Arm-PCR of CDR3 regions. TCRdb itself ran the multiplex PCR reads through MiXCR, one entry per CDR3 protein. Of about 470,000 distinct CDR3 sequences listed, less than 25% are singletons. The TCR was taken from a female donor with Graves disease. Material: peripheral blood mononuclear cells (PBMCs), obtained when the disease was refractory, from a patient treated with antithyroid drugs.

The CDR3 DNA reads TGTGCCAGCTCACCATATGCAGGGGTCCAAGAGACCCAGTACTTC. Residues: CASSPYAGVQETQYF. The chain has TRBV18 and TRBJ2-5; D is possibly TRBD1 (6 bases). The germline V gene has CDR1 KGHSH and CDR2 LQKENI. V was shortened by 2 bases and J by 1 base, with 11 bases between the two germline ends. The CDR3 spans 15 residues.